What follows is one T cell receptor beta chain and its context. Per the authors' pipeline: Amplification with reference gene primers provided the estimates of nucleated cell counts. Profiled with immunoSEQ multiplex PCR; TCRdb holds only in-frame clones, not every one. For V, J and clone size, that table is used; D and trimming come from the DNA. The data contain 90,000 to 120,000 clones, 75% to 90% of them singletons. This record belongs to a study of blood T cell repertoires in COVID-19. Study-level information: From the United States, Italy and Spain came samples of acute and convalescent COVID-19. T cells, B-cell-depleted T cells, or PBMCs supplied cDNA or gDNA.

The V gene lost 5 bases and the J gene lost 3 bases, with 8 bases spanning the gap. The CDR3 is 13 amino acids. The sample was peripheral blood. This TCR was sampled from a woman of 80 years or more with acute or convalescent COVID-19. V and J are TRBV12-3 or TRBV12-4 and TRBJ1-5; D unresolved. CDR3 region: CASSPSVNQPQHF. The CDR3 DNA sequence: TGTGCCAGCAGTCCCTCTGTCAATCAGCCCCAGCATTTT.